The 25 T cell receptor beta chains in this list originate from one sample, sequenced in a study of T cell changes during pregnancy in multiple sclerosis. Sequencing was performed with immunoSEQ multiplex PCR; in TCRdb, only in-frame clones are kept and a portion is missing. The data show about 60,000 clones, with 93% seen just once and around 4% held by the top ten. The sample here was CD8+ T cells from peripheral blood mononuclear cells, taken in the second trimester of pregnancy. These receptors originate from a female donor with multiple sclerosis, enrolled in a pregnancy study.

This chain connects TRBV15 to TRBJ1-2, with TRBD1 matching over 10 bases. This CDR3 has 17 amino acids. Looked up from germline, CDR1 is LNHNV and CDR2 is YYDKDF (reference sequence). J gave up 2 bases and V 1 base, and 7 bases lay outside the gene matches. DNA for the CDR3: TGTGCCACCAGCAGAGTGGGACAGGGGATCTTGAACTATGGCTACACCTTC. Translation gives CATSRVGQGILNYGYTF. Based on the CDR3 plus reference TRBV15 and TRBJ1-2, the full variable domain is DAMVIQNPRYQVTQFGKPVTLSCSQTLNHNVMYWYQQKSSQAPKLLFHYYDKDFNNEADTPDNFQSRRPNTSFCFLDIRSPGLGDTAMYLCATSRVGQGILNYGYTFGSGTRLTVV.

This clone was detected only once. J is TRBJ1-1 and V is TRBV5-4; D might be TRBD1 (6 bases). Trimming removed 2 bases at V and 8 bases at J, with 7 bases between. CDR1 SGHNT and CDR2 YYREEE come from the germline V gene (reference sequence). CDR3 size: 11 residues. CDR3 region: CASSFQGEAFF. In DNA form, the CDR3 reads TGTGCCAGCAGCTTTCAGGGGGAAGCTTTCTTT.

The V gene is TRBV14, the J gene TRBJ2-6; D is unresolved. V lost 1 base, J lost 3 bases, and 4 bases lay in between. CDR3 length equals 14 residues. Germline CDR1 is SGHDN and CDR2 is FVKESK. The CDR3 spells CASSQAFGANVLTF. CDR3 coding DNA: TGTGCCAGCAGCCAAGCTTTTGGGGCCAACGTCCTGACTTTC.

This rearrangement joins TRBV19 to TRBJ2-3, with D possibly TRBD1 on 5 matching bases. The germline V gene encodes CDR1 LNHDA and CDR2 SQIVND (reference sequence). Deletions cut 3 bases from V and 4 bases from J, with 11 bases between. CDR3 size: 14 residues. In DNA form, the CDR3 reads TGTGCCAGTAGTATCTATAGGGGCGCAGATACGCAGTATTTT. Its translation is CASSIYRGADTQYF. Full variable domain (remainder filled in from reference TRBV19 and TRBJ2-3): DGGITQSPKYLFRKEGQNVTLSCEQNLNHDAMYWYRQDPGQGLRLIYYSQIVNDFQKGDIAEGYSVSREKKESFPLTVTSAQKNPTAFYLCASSIYRGADTQYFGPGTRLTVL.

The table lists this clone with a few counts. The CDR3 sequence is CASSLETIRYNEQFF. The CDR3 DNA reads as TGCGCCAGCAGCTTGGAGACTATCCGATACAATGAGCAGTTCTTC. The chain uses TRBV5-1 and TRBJ2-1; a weak D match, TRBD2 (5 bases). The CDR3 covers 15 residues. Germline V gene lookup returns CDR1 SGHRS and CDR2 YFSETQ. V lost 0 bases to trimming and J lost 4 bases, with 11 bases between them.

This clone was recorded only once. The chain combines TRBV5-1 with TRBJ2-7, with TRBD2 matching 7 bases. The CDR3 has 14 amino acids. Germline V lookup: CDR1 SGHRS, CDR2 YFSETQ. V was clipped by 2 bases and J by 5 bases; unmatched bases: 7. This CDR3 reads CASSFGGSFNEQYF. CDR3 sequence (DNA): TGCGCCAGCAGCTTTGGCGGGAGTTTCAACGAGCAGTACTTC.

The V and J genes are TRBV2 and TRBJ1-1; D not resolved. Trimming took 0 bases from V and 4 from J, leaving 12 bases between them. CDR1 and CDR2 (germline): SNHLY, FYNNEI. There are 15 residues in the CDR3. The CDR3 DNA sequence: TGTGCCAGCAGTGAAGCGTCGGTCTGGAGCACTGAAGCTTTCTTT. Its protein product is CASSEASVWSTEAFF.

CDR3 sequence reads: CASSLGTGVQKTQYF. CDR3 DNA sequence: TGTGCCAGCAGCTTAGGGACAGGGGTCCAGAAGACCCAGTACTTC. The chain has TRBV7-9 and TRBJ2-5, with 9 bases fitting TRBD1. The germline V gene encodes CDR1 SEHNR and CDR2 FQNEAQ (reference sequence). The V segment lost 1 base and the J segment 6 bases; nucleotides outside the gene matches: 6. The CDR3 covers 15 residues.

The rearrangement joins TRBV15 to TRBJ2-1; D gene unclear. This CDR3 comprises 14 residues. CDR1 is LNHNV and CDR2 is YYDKDF in the germline V gene (reference sequence). The V end was cut by 8 bases, the J end by 0 bases, with 11 bases between. CDR3 protein: CATAVESSYNEQFF. The DNA of the CDR3 is TGTGCCACCGCAGTGGAGAGCTCCTACAATGAGCAGTTCTTC.

The genes are TRBV28 and TRBJ1-3, with a weak D call TRBD1 (5 bases). V lost 6 bases and J 0 bases, leaving 15 bases between the germline ends. Germline V gives CDR1 MDHEN, CDR2 SYDVKM. The CDR3 covers 16 residues. The CDR3 DNA reads TGTGCCAGCAGCGCCAGGGAGGAGCACTCTGGAAACACCATATATTTT. Protein sequence: CASSAREEHSGNTIYF.

The CDR3: CASSQDRGRGTEAFF. The CDR3 nucleotides are TGCGCCAGCAGCCAAGATAGGGGCCGGGGGACTGAAGCTTTCTTT. The chain carries TRBV4-1 and TRBJ1-1; tentative D call: TRBD1 (5 bases). The CDR3 spans 15 residues. Per the germline V gene, CDR1 is MGHRA and CDR2 is YSYEKL. Trimming took 0 bases from V and 5 from J, leaving 13 bases between them.

The chain couples TRBV29-1 to TRBJ1-2, with a possible D match to TRBD1 (6 bases). The V gene lost 4 bases and the J gene lost 4 bases, with 13 bases spanning the gap. CDR1 is SQVTM, CDR2 ANQGSEA, per germline. The CDR3 is made up of 13 amino acids. The CDR3 protein is CSVVGGAAYGYTF. The CDR3 nucleotides read TGCAGCGTTGTGGGGGGGGCGGCCTATGGCTACACCTTC.

For the CDR3, the DNA is TGCGCCAGCAGCCAGGGGGGTGTTGAGCAGTTCTTC. This gives the protein CASSQGGVEQFF. The chain uses TRBV4-1 and TRBJ2-1, with D perhaps TRBD2 (6 bases). V lost 3 bases to trimming and J lost 9 bases, with 9 bases between them. The germline gives CDR1 MGHRA, CDR2 YSYEKL. The CDR3 has 12 amino acids.

The CDR3 nucleotides are TGTGCCAGCAGCGACGCCCCAGGGGCCGCCTACGAGCAGTACTTC. Its translation is CASSDAPGAAYEQYF. The gene calls are TRBV9 and TRBJ2-7, with a possible D match to TRBD1 (6 bases). CDR1 is SGDLS, CDR2 YYNGEE, per germline. Between the trimmed V and J ends, which lost 3 bases and 2 bases, there was a span of 15 bases. The length of the CDR3 is 15 residues.

CDR3 loop: CASSIGAGGISRETQYF. The DNA of the CDR3 is TGTGCCAGTAGTATAGGAGCGGGGGGTATTTCTCGAGAGACCCAGTACTTC. The V call is TRBV19, the J call TRBJ2-5, with 9 bases that match TRBD2. The V gene end was trimmed by 1 base and the J gene end by 4 bases; junction bases not matched to a gene: 10. CDR1 and CDR2 (germline): LNHDA, SQIVND (reference sequence). This CDR3 spans 17 amino acids.

For the CDR3, the DNA is TGTGCCAGCAGCTTTGGCGGGAGGGGACGAGAGACCCAGTACTTC. Translation: CASSFGGRGRETQYF. J is TRBJ2-5 and V is TRBV7-7; TRBD2 matches at 9 bases. The CDR3 spans 15 residues. Trimming at V came to 3 bases and at J to 4 bases, leaving 6 bases not matched to a gene. The V gene's germline CDR1 is SSHAT and CDR2 FNYEAQ (reference sequence). The entire variable domain, with the rest obtained from reference TRBV7-7 and TRBJ2-5, is as follows: GAGVSQSPRYKVTKRGQDVTLRCDPISSHATLYWYQQALGQGPEFLTYFNYEAQPDKSGLPSDRFSAERPEGSISTLTIQRTEQRDSAMYRCASSFGGRGRETQYFGPGTRLLVL.

This clone was counted only a few times. The chain has TRBV4-1 and TRBJ1-3; D is perhaps TRBD1 (6 bases). The CDR3 covers 15 residues. Germline values: CDR1 MGHRA, CDR2 YSYEKL. V was trimmed by 2 bases and J by 3 bases, leaving 11 bases between them. The CDR3: CASSQPRGNGNTIYF. The CDR3 DNA reads TGCGCCAGCAGCCAACCCAGGGGTAATGGAAACACCATATATTTT.

The chain carries TRBV27 and TRBJ2-7; TRBD1 agrees at 9 bases. Germline assignment: CDR1 MNHEY and CDR2 SMNVEV (reference sequence). The CDR3 has 16 residues. V dropped 8 bases and J dropped 4; count of bases not matched to a gene: 15. DNA of the CDR3: TGTGCCAGCGGAAAACTTCCCGGGACAGGGTATTACGAGCAGTACTTC. Translating it yields CASGKLPGTGYYEQYF.

The V and J genes are TRBV19 and TRBJ1-5; D uncertain. V lost 2 bases, J lost 4 bases, and 6 bases lay in between. CDR3 length: 13 residues. The V gene's germline CDR1 is LNHDA and CDR2 SQIVND (reference sequence). In DNA form, the CDR3 reads TGTGCCAGTAGTATAAGCATTAATCAGCCCCAGCATTTT. The encoded protein is CASSISINQPQHF.

The gene calls are TRBV2 and TRBJ2-5, with D possibly matching TRBD1 (8 bases). With 6 bases removed from V and 4 bases from J, the gap between germline ends came to 21 bases. Germline-derived CDR1 and CDR2 are SNHLY and FYNNEI. CDR3 length equals 16 residues. CDR3 DNA: TGTGCCAGCAGCCCTCGGACAGGGAGGGTTTCAGAGACCCAGTACTTC. Translated, it gives CASSPRTGRVSETQYF.

The rearrangement joins TRBV7-3 to TRBJ1-1; 7 nucleotides line up with TRBD1. Germline values: CDR1 SGHTA, CDR2 FQGTGA. The CDR3 has 16 amino acids. Trimming took 0 bases from V and 2 from J; bases not matched to a gene: 6. The CDR3 protein is CASSLTGTAENTEAFF. In DNA form, the CDR3 reads TGTGCCAGCAGCTTAACGGGGACAGCCGAAAACACTGAAGCTTTCTTT.

The rearrangement links TRBV9 to TRBJ1-2; D not certain. V gave up 3 bases and J gave up 4 bases, with 19 bases separating them. The germline V gene has CDR1 SGDLS and CDR2 YYNGEE. CDR3 length equals 16 residues. CDR3 protein: CASSGVRTEVGYGYTF. The CDR3 nucleotides read TGTGCCAGCAGCGGCGTTCGGACGGAGGTAGGCTATGGCTACACCTTC.

J is TRBJ2-7 and V is TRBV27; TRBD1 matches at 7 bases. The CDR3 covers 14 residues. Germline trimming cut 5 bases from V and 4 bases from J; bases unmatched to any gene: 8. The germline gives CDR1 MNHEY, CDR2 SMNVEV (reference sequence). The DNA for the CDR3 is TGTGCCAGCAGTCCCTGGGACAGAAGGTACGAGCAGTACTTC. Its translation is CASSPWDRRYEQYF.

This clone was observed a handful of times. The chain is built from TRBV6-4 and TRBJ1-2, with 7 bases fitting TRBD1. From germline, CDR1 is MRHNA and CDR2 SNTAGT. The CDR3 runs 14 residues. Losses at the gene ends were 3 bases for V and 3 bases for J; bases not matched to a gene: 4. The CDR3 here is CASSEQGLDYGYTF. In DNA, the CDR3 is TGTGCCAGCAGTGAACAGGGGTTGGACTATGGCTACACCTTC.

This clone was found once. The genes are TRBV9 and TRBJ1-3, with TRBD1 identical over 10 bases. Per germline, CDR1 SGDLS and CDR2 YYNGEE. The V gene end was trimmed by 3 bases and the J gene end by 0 bases; junction bases not matched to a gene: 6. This CDR3 is built from 17 residues. The CDR3 DNA reads as TGTGCCAGCAGCGCGACAGGGGGCCTCCTCTCTGGAAACACCATATATTTT. Its protein product is CASSATGGLLSGNTIYF.